Sequencing of this T cell receptor beta chain was carried out in a study of memory CD4+ T cells and cytomegalovirus serostatus (dated by TCRdb to the late 2010s). Broadly, across the study: The cohort included about 33 healthy adults from Belgium, of whom 9 were CMV seropositive and 24 were CMV seronegative. To replicate a published TCR-based CMV serostatus classifier, the researchers sequenced the CD4+ memory TCRbeta repertoires of a Belgian cohort whose cytomegalovirus serostatus was known.

Broader findings and caveats from the paper: Of around 160 previously reported CMV-associated TCRbeta sequences, 67 appeared in the CD4+ memory repertoires, each in one to five individuals. On the Belgian cohort, the classifier built on the original framework reached a median bootstrapped AUC of about 0.95, with a 95% CI of 0.76-1.00. Only CD4+CD45RO+ memory cells were sequenced, in contrast to the original study, in which naive and memory CD4+ and CD8+ populations were covered. Results were interpreted as suggesting that the CMV-associated TCR signature is largely present in the CD4+ memory repertoire. For predicting CMV serostatus, the median bootstrapped AUC was approximately 0.96 using the original framework and about 0.9 using a US-trained random forest.

The Quick-DNA Microprep Kit was used to extract genomic DNA from the sorted cells. Amplification of TCRbeta DNA was done with the immunoSEQ hsTCRbeta kit, following the protocol from the manufacturer. TCRbeta libraries were sequenced on an Illumina MiSeq instrument. As for how the authors treated the data: Once out-of-frame sequences had been removed, 2,204,828 distinct TCRbeta sequences were left, which works out to an average of roughly 72,000 per individual. Each individual was scored by the count of 150 to 200 previously reported CMV-associated TCRbeta sequences and the total productive distinct TCRbeta count. A beta-binomial model was reimplemented in Python, and scikit-learn random forests with default parameters were trained on US cohort data. Classifier performance on the Belgian cohort was summarized as median AUC with percentile confidence intervals over 10,000 bootstrap iterations. In its TCRdb copy, this immuneACCESS table keeps in-frame sequences only and misses some clones. Where compared with another copy, unresolved V genes explain less than half of these, and the others have no known cause. Clonal size and the V and J genes are those of that table, whereas D and trimming came from the DNA. Here the sample has 80,000 or so clones; roughly 78% occur a single time. The ten largest clonotypes hold around 2.6% of the sample.

In regard to this clone: This receptor's antigen is unknown. No base-level quality is on record; no much larger clone is a single base apart.

Per the germline V gene (reference sequence), GTSNPN is the CDR1 and SVGIG is the CDR2. The CDR3 spans 17 residues, from the cysteine through the phenylalanine. Here the CDR3 DNA is all that survives: 51 bases in frame from base 1. V lost 0 bases and J lost 6 bases, and the count of bases not matched to a germline gene is 12. Single viable CD3+CD4+CD8-CD45RO+ cells were sorted as memory CD4+ T cells on a FACSAria II. CMV serostatus was assessed using a Roche Elecsys assay, by which serum IgG against CMV pp150, pp28, p38 and p52 was detected. After thawing, total CD4+ T cells were enriched by positive selection with CD4 magnetic microbeads. Samples originated from another study that specifically interrogated the CD4+ T cell memory repertoire. Peripheral blood mononuclear cells were isolated and cryopreserved following standard operating procedures; serum was stored at -80 °C. The staining used CD3-PerCP (BW264/56), CD4-APC (RPA-T4), CD45RO-PE (UCHT1) and CD8-Pacific Orange (3B5) antibodies, and Sytox blue was used to exclude non-viable cells.

This sequence was found in an adult in good health and CMV-seropositive. The chain employs TRBV30 and TRBJ2-1; TRBD2 agrees with 9 junctional bases. The source material was memory CD4+ T cells from blood. The CDR3 protein: CAWSVSSGRSGFNEQFF. The DNA sequence follows: TGTGCCTGGAGTGTAAGCAGCGGGAGGTCCGGGTTCAATGAGCAGTTCTTC.